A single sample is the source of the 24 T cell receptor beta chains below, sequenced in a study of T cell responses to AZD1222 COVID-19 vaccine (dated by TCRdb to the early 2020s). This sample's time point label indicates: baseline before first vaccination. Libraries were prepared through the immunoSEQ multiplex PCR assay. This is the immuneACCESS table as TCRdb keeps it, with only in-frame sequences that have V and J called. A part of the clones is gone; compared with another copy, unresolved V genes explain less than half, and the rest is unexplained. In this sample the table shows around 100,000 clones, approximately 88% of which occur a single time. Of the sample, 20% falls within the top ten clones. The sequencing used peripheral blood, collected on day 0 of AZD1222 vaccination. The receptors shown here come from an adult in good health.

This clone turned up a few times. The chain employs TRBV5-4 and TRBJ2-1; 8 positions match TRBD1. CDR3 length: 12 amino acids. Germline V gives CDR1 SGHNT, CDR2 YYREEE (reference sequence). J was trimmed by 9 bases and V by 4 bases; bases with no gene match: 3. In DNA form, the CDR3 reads TGTGCCAGCAGCCGACAGGGGAGTGAGCAGTTCTTC. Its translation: CASSRQGSEQFF.

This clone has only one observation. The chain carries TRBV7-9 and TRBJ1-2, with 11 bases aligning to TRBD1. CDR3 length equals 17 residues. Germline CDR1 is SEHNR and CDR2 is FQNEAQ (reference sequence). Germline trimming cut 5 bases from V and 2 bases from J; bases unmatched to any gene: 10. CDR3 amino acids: CASSTRTGGSLNYGYTF. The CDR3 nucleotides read TGTGCCAGCAGCACACGGACAGGGGGCTCTCTGAACTATGGCTACACCTTC.

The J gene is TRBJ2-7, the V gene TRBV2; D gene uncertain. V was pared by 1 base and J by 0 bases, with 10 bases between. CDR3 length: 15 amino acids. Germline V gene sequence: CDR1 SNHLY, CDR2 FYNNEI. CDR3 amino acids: CASSEGLLSSYEQYF. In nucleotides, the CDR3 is TGTGCCAGCAGTGAAGGCCTATTAAGCTCCTACGAGCAGTACTTC.

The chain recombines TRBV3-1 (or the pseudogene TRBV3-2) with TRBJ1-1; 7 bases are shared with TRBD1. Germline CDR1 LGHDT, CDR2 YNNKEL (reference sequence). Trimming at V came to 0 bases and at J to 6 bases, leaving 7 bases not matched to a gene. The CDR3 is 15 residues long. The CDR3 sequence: CASSQDPGGVAEAFF. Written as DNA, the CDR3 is TGTGCCAGCAGCCAAGATCCAGGGGGGGTGGCTGAAGCTTTCTTT.

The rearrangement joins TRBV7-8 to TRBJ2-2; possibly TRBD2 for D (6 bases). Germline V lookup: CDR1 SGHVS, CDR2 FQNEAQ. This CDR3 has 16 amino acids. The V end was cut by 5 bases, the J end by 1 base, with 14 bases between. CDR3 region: CASSGGSTGNTGELFF. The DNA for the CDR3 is TGTGCCAGCAGCGGAGGGTCCACTGGGAACACCGGGGAGCTGTTTTTT.

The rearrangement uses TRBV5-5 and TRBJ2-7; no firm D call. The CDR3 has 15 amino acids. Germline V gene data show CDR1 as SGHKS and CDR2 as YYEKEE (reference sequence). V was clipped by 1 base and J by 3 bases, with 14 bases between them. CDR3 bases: TGTGCCAGCAGCTTGTCTTTGAACAGCATCTACGAGCAGTACTTC. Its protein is CASSLSLNSIYEQYF.

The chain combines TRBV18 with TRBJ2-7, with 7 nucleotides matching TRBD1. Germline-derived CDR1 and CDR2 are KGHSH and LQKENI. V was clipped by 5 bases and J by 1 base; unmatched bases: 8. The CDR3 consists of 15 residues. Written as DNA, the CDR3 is TGTGCCAGCTCAATTACAGGGGCCGGTTCCTACGAGCAGTACTTC. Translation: CASSITGAGSYEQYF.

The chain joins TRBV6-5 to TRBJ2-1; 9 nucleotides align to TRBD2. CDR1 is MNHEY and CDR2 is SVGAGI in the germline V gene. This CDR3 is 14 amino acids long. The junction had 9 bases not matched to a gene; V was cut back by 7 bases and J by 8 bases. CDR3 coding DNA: TGTGCCAGCACCCTTTTAGCGGGGGTGGATGAGCAGTTCTTC. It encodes CASTLLAGVDEQFF.

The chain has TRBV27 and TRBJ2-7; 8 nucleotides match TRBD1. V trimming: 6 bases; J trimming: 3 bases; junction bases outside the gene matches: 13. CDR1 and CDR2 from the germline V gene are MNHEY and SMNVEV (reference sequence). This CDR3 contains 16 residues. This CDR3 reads CASSLPSRTGNYEQYF. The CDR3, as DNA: TGTGCCAGCAGCCTACCCTCCCGGACAGGGAACTACGAGCAGTACTTC.

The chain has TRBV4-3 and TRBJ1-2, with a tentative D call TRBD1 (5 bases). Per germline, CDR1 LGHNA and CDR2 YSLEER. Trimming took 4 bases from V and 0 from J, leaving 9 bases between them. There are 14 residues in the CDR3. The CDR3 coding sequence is TGCGCCAGCAGCCTACGACAGTCTAACTATGGCTACACCTTC. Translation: CASSLRQSNYGYTF.

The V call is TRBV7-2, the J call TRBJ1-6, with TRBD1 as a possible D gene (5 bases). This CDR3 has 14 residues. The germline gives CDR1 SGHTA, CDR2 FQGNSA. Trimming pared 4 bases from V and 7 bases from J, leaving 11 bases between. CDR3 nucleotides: TGTGCCAGCAGCTCATCCGGGGCCAATTCACCCCTCCACTTT. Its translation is CASSSSGANSPLHF.

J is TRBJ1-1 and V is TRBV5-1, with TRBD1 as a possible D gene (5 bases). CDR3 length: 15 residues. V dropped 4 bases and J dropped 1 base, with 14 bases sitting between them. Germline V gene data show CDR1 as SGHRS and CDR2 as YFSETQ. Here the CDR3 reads CASSLSPTGNTEAFF. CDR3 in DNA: TGCGCCAGCAGCCTAAGTCCCACAGGGAACACTGAAGCTTTCTTT.

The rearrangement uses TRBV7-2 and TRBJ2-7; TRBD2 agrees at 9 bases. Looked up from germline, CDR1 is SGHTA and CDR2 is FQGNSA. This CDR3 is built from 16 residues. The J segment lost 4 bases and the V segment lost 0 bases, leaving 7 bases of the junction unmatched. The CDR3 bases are TGTGCCAGCAGCTTAGCGCCCGGACTAGCGCAATACGAGCAGTACTTC. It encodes CASSLAPGLAQYEQYF.

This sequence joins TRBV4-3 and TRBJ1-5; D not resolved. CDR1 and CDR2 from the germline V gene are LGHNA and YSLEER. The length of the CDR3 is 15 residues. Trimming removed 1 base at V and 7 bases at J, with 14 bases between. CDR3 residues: CASSQGTGIEQPQHF. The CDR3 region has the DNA TGCGCCAGCAGCCAAGGTACGGGGATCGAACAGCCCCAGCATTTT.

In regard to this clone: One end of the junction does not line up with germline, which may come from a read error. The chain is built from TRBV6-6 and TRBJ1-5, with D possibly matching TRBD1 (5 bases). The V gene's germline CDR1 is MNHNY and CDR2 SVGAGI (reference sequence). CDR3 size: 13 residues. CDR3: CASSYLSGTPLNF. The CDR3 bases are TGTGCCAGCAGTTACTTAAGCGGGACGCCCTTGAATTTT.

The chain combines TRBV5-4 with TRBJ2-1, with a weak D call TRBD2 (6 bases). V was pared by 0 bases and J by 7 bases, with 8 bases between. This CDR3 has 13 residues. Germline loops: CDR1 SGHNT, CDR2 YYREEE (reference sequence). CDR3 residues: CASSLGRENEQFF. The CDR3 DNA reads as TGTGCCAGCAGCTTGGGACGGGAGAATGAGCAGTTCTTC.

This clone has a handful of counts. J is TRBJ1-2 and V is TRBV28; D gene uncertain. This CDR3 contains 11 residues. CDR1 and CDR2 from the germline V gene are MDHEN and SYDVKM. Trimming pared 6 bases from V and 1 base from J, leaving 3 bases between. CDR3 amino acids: CASSLNYGYTF. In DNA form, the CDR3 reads TGTGCCAGCAGCCTTAACTATGGCTACACCTTC.

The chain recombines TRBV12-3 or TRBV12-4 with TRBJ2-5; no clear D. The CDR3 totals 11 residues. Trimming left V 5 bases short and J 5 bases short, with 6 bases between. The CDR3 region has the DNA TGTGCCAGCAGTCTCTTCGAGACCCAGTACTTC. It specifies CASSLFETQYF.

The CDR3 DNA reads TGTGCCAGCAAGAAACAGGGAGCCTACAATGAGCAGTTCTTC. Translating it yields CASKKQGAYNEQFF. This rearrangement joins TRBV7-3 to TRBJ2-1, with D perhaps TRBD1 (6 bases). The V end was cut by 7 bases, the J end by 2 bases, with 12 bases between. The germline CDR1 and CDR2 sequences are SGHTA and FQGTGA. The length of the CDR3 is 14 residues.

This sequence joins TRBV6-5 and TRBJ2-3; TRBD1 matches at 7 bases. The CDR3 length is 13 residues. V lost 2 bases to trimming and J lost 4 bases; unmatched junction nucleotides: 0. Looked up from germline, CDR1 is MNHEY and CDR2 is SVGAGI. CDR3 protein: CASSYTGADTQYF. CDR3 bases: TGTGCCAGCAGTTACACAGGGGCAGATACGCAGTATTTT.

DNA for the CDR3: TGTGCCAGCAGCCCCCGGTTAGGTGGGACTAGCAATCAGCCCCAGCATTTT. Amino acid sequence: CASSPRLGGTSNQPQHF. The genes are TRBV9 and TRBJ1-5; a possible D gene is TRBD1 (5 bases). The V end was cut by 4 bases, the J end by 0 bases, with 17 bases between. CDR1 and CDR2 from the germline V gene are SGDLS and YYNGEE. There are 17 residues in the CDR3.

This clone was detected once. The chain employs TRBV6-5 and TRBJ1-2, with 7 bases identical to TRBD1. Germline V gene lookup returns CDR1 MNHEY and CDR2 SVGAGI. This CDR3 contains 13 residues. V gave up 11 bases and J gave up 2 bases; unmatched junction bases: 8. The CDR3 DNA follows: TGTGCCTGCGGAATGACAGGGAACTATGGCTACACCTTC. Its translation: CACGMTGNYGYTF.

CDR3 sequence (DNA): TGTGCCAGCAGTTACAGGACAGTCTCCACGGGCTACACCTTC. Residues: CASSYRTVSTGYTF. V usage is TRBV6-2 or TRBV6-3 and J usage is TRBJ1-2; TRBD1 might be the D (6 bases). V gave up 2 bases and J gave up 8 bases, with 15 bases separating them. The germline CDR1 and CDR2 sequences are MNHEY and SVGEGT. This CDR3 contains 14 residues.

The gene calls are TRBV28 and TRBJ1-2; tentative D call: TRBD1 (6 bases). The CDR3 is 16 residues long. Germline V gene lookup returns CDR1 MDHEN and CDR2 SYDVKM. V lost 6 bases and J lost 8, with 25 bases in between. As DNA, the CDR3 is TGTGCCAGCAGATATACGGACCGAGGGGGAGGTGGCGGCTACACCTTC. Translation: CASRYTDRGGGGGYTF.